These 8 T cell receptor beta chains originate from one sample sequenced in a study of T cell responses to AZD1222 COVID-19 vaccine. Sequenced by immunoSEQ multiplex PCR; TCRdb stores in-frame clones only, minus some. The sample yields approximately 190,000 clones, approximately 90% seen once. Sequencing used peripheral blood, obtained on day 0 of AZD1222 vaccination. These receptors came from an adult in good health.

The rearrangement uses TRBV5-4 and TRBJ2-7, with no clear D. Germline V gene sequence: CDR1 SGHNT, CDR2 YYREEE (reference sequence). V lost 0 bases, J lost 3 bases, and 16 bases lay in between. The CDR3 loop spans 16 amino acids. Here the CDR3 reads CASSLEGMGFYYEQYF. CDR3 sequence (DNA): TGTGCCAGCAGCTTGGAGGGTATGGGCTTCTACTACGAGCAGTACTTC.

V and J are TRBV7-9 and TRBJ2-5; 7 bases are a match to TRBD1. This CDR3 spans 15 amino acids. With V trimmed by 5 bases and J by 5 bases, 11 bases remained unmatched. Looked up from germline, CDR1 is SEHNR and CDR2 is FQNEAQ (reference sequence). CDR3 nucleotides: TGTGCCAGCAGCCAGGGGGTCACTTCAACGGAGACCCAGTACTTC. This encodes CASSQGVTSTETQYF. The variable domain in full, with the rest retrieved from reference TRBV7-9 and TRBJ2-5, is DTGVSQNPRHKITKRGQNVTFRCDPISEHNRLYWYRQTLGQGPEFLTYFQNEAQLEKSRLLSDRFSAERPKGSFSTLEIQRTEQGDSAMYLCASSQGVTSTETQYFGPGTRLLVL.

The rearrangement uses TRBV7-9 and TRBJ1-3; weak D call: TRBD1 (6 bases). Trimming stripped 3 bases from V and 4 bases from J, with 10 bases between. The CDR3 loop spans 14 amino acids. The germline gives CDR1 SEHNR, CDR2 FQNEAQ (reference sequence). The CDR3: CASSFTQGGNTIYF. In DNA, the CDR3 is TGTGCCAGCAGCTTTACCCAGGGGGGAAACACCATATATTTT.

The chain is built from TRBV19 and TRBJ2-3; no clear D gene. V was pared by 3 bases and J by 4 bases, with 5 bases between. The CDR3 consists of 12 residues. CDR1 and CDR2 from the germline V gene are LNHDA and SQIVND (reference sequence). Written as DNA, the CDR3 is TGTGCCAGTAGTATTGCGGCAGATACGCAGTATTTT. Translating it yields CASSIAADTQYF. Using reference TRBV19 and TRBJ2-3 for the parts outside the CDR3, the full variable domain is DGGITQSPKYLFRKEGQNVTLSCEQNLNHDAMYWYRQDPGQGLRLIYYSQIVNDFQKGDIAEGYSVSREKKESFPLTVTSAQKNPTAFYLCASSIAADTQYFGPGTRLTVL.

This chain connects TRBV6-5 to TRBJ1-2; tentatively, D is TRBD1 (5 bases). The V gene's germline CDR1 is MNHEY and CDR2 SVGAGI. Trimming shortened V by 6 bases and J by 4 bases, and 18 bases separated the two germline ends. There are 15 residues in the CDR3. CDR3: CASSLRQGSVYGYTF. CDR3 nucleotides: TGTGCCAGCAGCTTGCGGCAGGGCTCTGTCTATGGCTACACCTTC.

V is TRBV13 and J is TRBJ2-7; D remains ambiguous. The CDR3 totals 14 residues. V gave up 2 bases and J gave up 5 bases, with 13 bases separating them. The germline V gene has CDR1 PRHDT and CDR2 FYEKMQ (reference sequence). The CDR3 DNA is TGTGCCAGCAGCTTACAGACCCCAACCAACGAGCAGTACTTC. As protein: CASSLQTPTNEQYF.

The chain is built from TRBV10-3 and TRBJ2-3; D is perhaps TRBD2 (5 bases). The CDR3 extends over 15 amino acids. Germline assignment: CDR1 ENHRY and CDR2 SYGVKD. Deletions cut 4 bases from V and 2 bases from J, with 13 bases between. CDR3 loop: CAISVFKRYTDTQYF. The CDR3 nucleotides read TGTGCCATCAGTGTGTTCAAGCGGTACACAGATACGCAGTATTTT.

This clone was picked up one time. Other DNA variants within this sample encode the same CDR3. This chain connects TRBV9 to TRBJ2-7; the D is unclear. The CDR3 is 14 residues long. Germline CDR1 reads SGDLS; CDR2 reads YYNGEE. The V and J ends lost 0 bases and 3 bases respectively, with 10 bases between them. This chain's CDR3 is CASSVEARSYEQYF. DNA of the CDR3: TGTGCCAGCAGCGTAGAGGCCAGGAGCTACGAGCAGTACTTC.